This is a list of T cell receptor beta chains from one sample in a study of beta chain features in type 1 diabetes. TCRdb's copy holds only in-frame clones and misses some; the assay was immunoSEQ multiplex PCR. Here the sample spans 600,000 to 700,000 clones, roughly an eighth being singletons. The sequenced sample consisted of naive CD4+ T cells from blood. The source is a man in his late teens or twenties with type 1 diabetes. CDR3s include the opening cysteine and the closing phenylalanine or tryptophan. The order of the fields is D gene, J gene, V gene, clone size, CDR3 DNA, CDR3 protein. A D gene is named only where the DNA matches it firmly. Part of the rows lack a size; the others show once, few, many or a class for expanded clones.

D: NA
J: TRBJ2-7
V: TRBV30
size: NA
DNA: TGTGCCTGGAGTTCTTGGGGAGGTGGAACCTACGAGCAGTACTTC
CDR3: CAWSSWGGGTYEQYF

D: TRBD2
J: TRBJ2-5
V: TRBV4-1
size: NA
DNA: TGCGCCAGCAGCCGGACTAGCGGGGGCATAGAGACCCAGTACTTC
CDR3: CASSRTSGGIETQYF

D: NA
J: TRBJ1-1
V: TRBV10-3
size: few
DNA: TGTGCCTCGGTTAGGACAGCGAACACTGAAGCTTTCTTT
CDR3: CASVRTANTEAFF

D: TRBD1
J: TRBJ2-7
V: TRBV29-1
size: few
DNA: TGCAGCGTTGAAGATGAGGGGACAGGGCGGGAGCAGTACTTC
CDR3: CSVEDEGTGREQYF

D: TRBD1
J: TRBJ2-7
V: TRBV14
size: NA
DNA: TGTGCCAGCAGCTACGGGACAGGGGGTTCCTACGAGCAGTACTTC
CDR3: CASSYGTGGSYEQYF

D: NA
J: TRBJ2-5
V: TRBV28
size: NA
DNA: TGTGCCAGCAGTACAGGTAGAGAGACCCAGTACTTC
CDR3: CASSTGRETQYF

D: NA
J: TRBJ1-5
V: TRBV2
size: few
DNA: TGTGCCAGCAATAGACAGGGCAATCAGCCCCAGCATTTT
CDR3: CASNRQGNQPQHF

D: TRBD2
J: TRBJ2-3
V: TRBV6-1
size: NA
DNA: TGTGCCAGCAGTGATAGTACCGGGGGGGCCGCAGATACGCAGTATTTT
CDR3: CASSDSTGGAADTQYF

D: NA
J: TRBJ1-1
V: TRBV18
size: NA
DNA: TGTGCCAGCTCACCACCTTCCAGGGAAGCTTTCTTT
CDR3: CASSPPSREAFF

D: NA
J: TRBJ1-2
V: TRBV30
size: few
DNA: TGTGCCTGGAGTGTAACGGGGGATGGCTACACCTTC
CDR3: CAWSVTGDGYTF

D: NA
J: TRBJ1-5
V: TRBV7-8
size: NA
DNA: TGTGCCAGCAGCTGGGATGGGAATCAGCCCCAGCATTTT
CDR3: CASSWDGNQPQHF

D: NA
J: TRBJ2-5
V: TRBV10-3
size: NA
DNA: TGTGCCTCCTTGAGTGGACTGGAAGAGACCCAGTACTTC
CDR3: CASLSGLEETQYF

D: TRBD1
J: TRBJ1-5
V: TRBV5-1
size: NA
DNA: TGCGCCAGCAGCCCTGGCCTAGGGGGCGGCAATCAGCCCCAGCATTTT
CDR3: CASSPGLGGGNQPQHF

D: NA
J: TRBJ2-4
V: TRBV29-1
size: few
DNA: TGCAGCGTTTCCATATTCGCCGGGATGGACATTCAGTACTTC
CDR3: CSVSIFAGMDIQYF

D: NA
J: TRBJ2-3
V: TRBV19
size: few
DNA: TGTGCCAGTAGTATCCCGACTGTGGATACGCAGTATTTT
CDR3: CASSIPTVDTQYF

D: NA
J: TRBJ1-2
V: TRBV28
size: few
DNA: TGTGCCAGCAGTTTATCGGAATATGGCTACACCTTC
CDR3: CASSLSEYGYTF

D: NA
J: TRBJ1-2
V: TRBV7-9
size: NA
DNA: TGTGCCAGCAGCTCACAGACCGCTAACTATGGCTACACCTTC
CDR3: CASSSQTANYGYTF

D: NA
J: TRBJ2-4
V: TRBV5-1
size: few
DNA: TGCGCCAGCAGTGTCTCTGCCGGGGAACGGGCCAAAAACATTCAGTACTTC
CDR3: CASSVSAGERAKNIQYF

D: NA
J: TRBJ2-7
V: TRBV27
size: NA
DNA: TGTGCCAGCAGTTTACAGAACGTGCAGTACTTC
CDR3: CASSLQNVQYF

D: TRBD1
J: TRBJ2-5
V: TRBV5-1
size: few
DNA: TGCGCCAGCAGCCATTCCACAGGGGGTCAAGAGACCCAGTACTTC
CDR3: CASSHSTGGQETQYF

D: TRBD2
J: TRBJ2-1
V: TRBV19
size: NA
DNA: TGTGCCAGTAGGCGGGGGTCCTACAATGAGCAGTTCTTC
CDR3: CASRRGSYNEQFF

D: TRBD2
J: TRBJ2-5
V: TRBV15
size: once
DNA: TGTGCCACCAGCAGAGCCCCGCGGGGGAGACAAGAGACCCAGTACTTC
CDR3: CATSRAPRGRQETQYF

D: NA
J: TRBJ1-4
V: TRBV30
size: few
DNA: TGTGCCGGAAGGGCAGCAACTAATGAAAAACTGTTTTTT
CDR3: CAGRAATNEKLFF

D: NA
J: TRBJ1-1
V: TRBV10-3
size: NA
DNA: TGTGCCATCAGTGTCTCGGCCCAGGTCGATAACACTGAAGCTTTCTTT
CDR3: CAISVSAQVDNTEAFF

D: NA
J: TRBJ2-6
V: TRBV4-1
size: NA
DNA: TGCGCCAGCAGCCAAGGAGGGCAGGGGATGGCTGGGGCCAACGTCCTGACTTTC
CDR3: CASSQGGQGMAGANVLTF

D: NA
J: TRBJ2-7
V: TRBV7-6
size: NA
DNA: TGTGCCAGCAGCCCCCAGCTGGGGGATCCCTACGAGCAGTACTTC
CDR3: CASSPQLGDPYEQYF

D: NA
J: TRBJ1-4
V: TRBV30
size: NA
DNA: TGTGCCTGGAGCGGGATCGGGCAGAGAAAACTGTTTTTT
CDR3: CAWSGIGQRKLFF

D: TRBD2
J: TRBJ2-1
V: TRBV9
size: NA
DNA: TGTGCCAGCAGCGAGACTAGCGGGCGCTACAATGAGCAGTTCTTC
CDR3: CASSETSGRYNEQFF

D: TRBD1
J: TRBJ1-1
V: TRBV7-8
size: NA
DNA: TGTGCCAGCAGCAGCGACTGGGACAGGGTAACTGAAGCTTTCTTT
CDR3: CASSSDWDRVTEAFF

D: NA
J: TRBJ2-7
V: TRBV6-1
size: few
DNA: TGTGCCGGAGGACAGACCTACGAGCAGTACTTC
CDR3: CAGGQTYEQYF

D: NA
J: TRBJ1-3
V: TRBV29-1
size: few
DNA: TGCAGCGTTGAACGCAGCCTAAACTCTGGAAACACCATATATTTT
CDR3: CSVERSLNSGNTIYF

D: TRBD1
J: TRBJ1-5
V: TRBV25-1
size: few
DNA: TGTGCCACCGGACAGGGAGGCAATCAGCCCCAGCATTTT
CDR3: CATGQGGNQPQHF

D: TRBD2
J: TRBJ2-5
V: TRBV5-6
size: NA
DNA: TGTGCCAGCAACTCCGTCGGGGGGCAAGAGACCCAGTACTTC
CDR3: CASNSVGGQETQYF

D: NA
J: TRBJ1-6
V: TRBV6-6
size: few
DNA: TGTGCCAGCAGGCCCAGGCAGCGGCGTTCACCCCTCCACTTT
CDR3: CASRPRQRRSPLHF

D: NA
J: TRBJ2-2
V: TRBV15
size: few
DNA: TGTGCCACCAGCAGAGCAGGGTCCGGGGAGCTGTTTTTT
CDR3: CATSRAGSGELFF

D: NA
J: TRBJ2-7
V: TRBV6-1
size: few
DNA: TGTGCCAGCAGTGAAGGGGCAGGATCTTACACCTACGAGCAGTACTTC
CDR3: CASSEGAGSYTYEQYF

D: NA
J: TRBJ2-3
V: TRBV9
size: many
DNA: TGTGCCAGCAGCGTAGTCACAGATACGCAGTATTTT
CDR3: CASSVVTDTQYF

D: NA
J: TRBJ1-1
V: TRBV18
size: NA
DNA: TGTGCCAGCTCACCAAACAGGGTGGTGGTGAACACTGAAGCTTTCTTT
CDR3: CASSPNRVVVNTEAFF

D: NA
J: TRBJ2-5
V: TRBV7-7
size: few
DNA: TGTGCTAGCAGCTTAGAGGGGTACCCGCAAGAGACCCAGTACTTC
CDR3: CASSLEGYPQETQYF

D: TRBD2
J: TRBJ2-3
V: TRBV29-1
size: NA
DNA: TGCAGCGACCTAAGGGCTAGCGGGGGCTCAGCCCCAGATACGCAGTATTTT
CDR3: CSDLRASGGSAPDTQYF

D: NA
J: TRBJ1-4
V: TRBV30
size: NA
DNA: TGTGCCTGGAGTGTGGGACGCCGGGTTCTGTTTTTT
CDR3: CAWSVGRRVLFF

D: TRBD2
J: TRBJ2-3
V: TRBV10-3
size: NA
DNA: TGTGCCAGCTGGAAGCGGGGGGGCCAGTCAGATACGCAGTATTTT
CDR3: CASWKRGGQSDTQYF

D: NA
J: TRBJ1-5
V: TRBV7-8
size: NA
DNA: TGTGCCAGCAGCTCTCCTCCGGGACACAAGAATCAGCCCCAGCATTTT
CDR3: CASSSPPGHKNQPQHF

D: NA
J: TRBJ2-2
V: TRBV4-1
size: few
DNA: TGCGCCAGCAGCTACCAACCGACGGATGGCACCGGGGAGCTGTTTTTT
CDR3: CASSYQPTDGTGELFF

D: NA
J: TRBJ1-5
V: TRBV7-2
size: few
DNA: TGTGCCAGCAGCTTAGTTGGGGCAGATAGCAATCAGCCCCAGCATTTT
CDR3: CASSLVGADSNQPQHF